This entry lists 26 T cell receptor beta chains sequenced from one sample in a study of blood T cell repertoires in COVID-19 (dated by TCRdb to the early 2020s). The library was prepared using the immunoSEQ multiplex PCR assay. Drawn from immuneACCESS, this table holds only the in-frame rearrangements with V and J called that TCRdb kept. Clones are partly lost; checked studies trace under half to an unresolved V gene and leave the rest unexplained. Within this sample are about 160,000 clones, with approximately 80% of them counted one time only. The biggest ten clones account for more than 3% of the sample. Sequences were obtained from PBMCs or T cells enriched from blood (not recorded which). These TCRs come from a woman aged 55-75 years who had recovered from COVID-19.

The chain has TRBV5-8 and TRBJ1-2, with 8 bases aligning to TRBD1. Unmatched junction bases numbered 6, after V lost 0 bases and J lost 5 bases. The germline gives CDR1 SGHTS, CDR2 YDEGEE. There are 15 residues in the CDR3. CDR3 amino acids: CASSLEGQVGYGYTF. The CDR3 DNA follows: TGTGCCAGCAGCTTGGAGGGACAGGTCGGGTATGGCTACACCTTC. The complete variable domain, with remaining parts taken from reference TRBV5-8 and TRBJ1-2, reads EAGVTQSPTHLIKTRGQQATLRCSPISGHTSVYWYQQALGLGLQFLLWYDEGEERNRGNFPPRFSGRQFPNYSSELNVNALELEDSALYLCASSLEGQVGYGYTFGSGTRLTVV.

The chain employs TRBV25-1 and TRBJ2-1; D is perhaps TRBD2 (5 bases). The V gene's germline CDR1 is MGHDK and CDR2 SYGVNS. Trimming removed 9 bases from V and 8 bases from J, with 26 bases in between. The CDR3 length is 16 residues. In nucleotides, the CDR3 is TGTGCCAGTCGAAACCCTTCGACCGGGGATAATTATGAGCAGTTCTTC. Amino acid sequence: CASRNPSTGDNYEQFF.

This chain connects TRBV7-9 to TRBJ2-7, with no clear D. Germline values: CDR1 SEHNR, CDR2 FQNEAQ (reference sequence). CDR3 size: 13 residues. V lost 1 base to trimming and J lost 0 bases, with 4 bases between them. CDR3 bases: TGTGCCAGCAGCTTAGACTACTCCTACGAGCAGTACTTC. Translated, it gives CASSLDYSYEQYF.

This chain connects TRBV7-2 to TRBJ1-4; TRBD1 matches at 8 bases. V shed 1 base and J 5 bases; nucleotides not matched to a gene: 3. Germline loops: CDR1 SGHTA, CDR2 FQGNSA. This CDR3 is built from 15 residues. CDR3 in amino acids: CASSLGTGWNEKLFF. CDR3 nucleotides: TGTGCCAGCAGCTTAGGGACAGGGTGGAATGAAAAACTGTTTTTT.

The V and J genes are TRBV5-6 and TRBJ2-7, with a weak D call TRBD1 (6 bases). The CDR3 has 12 residues. Trimming took 4 bases from V and 6 from J, leaving 11 bases between them. Germline-derived CDR1 and CDR2 are SGHDT and YYEEEE. DNA for the CDR3: TGTGCCAGCAGCGAGGACAGTTCCGAGCAGTACTTC. Amino acid sequence: CASSEDSSEQYF.

CDR3 in DNA: TGTGCCAGCATGCAGGGAATCTCCTACAATGAGCAGTTCTTC. Its translation: CASMQGISYNEQFF. The chain carries TRBV6-5 and TRBJ2-1, with a possible D match to TRBD1 (5 bases). CDR1 and CDR2 from the germline V gene are MNHEY and SVGAGI. The CDR3 is 14 residues long. Trimming shortened V by 7 bases and J by 0 bases, and 10 bases separated the two germline ends.

CDR3 sequence: CASSSDLNGGFYEQYF. The DNA for the CDR3 is TGTGCCAGCAGCAGTGACCTAAACGGGGGTTTCTACGAGCAGTACTTC. V is TRBV21-1 and J is TRBJ2-7; the table assigns TRBD2, which was not confirmed against the DNA. TRBV21-1 is a documented pseudogene. The CDR3 is 16 residues long.

The chain recombines TRBV5-4 with TRBJ2-7, with TRBD1 matching over 7 bases. The CDR3 consists of 14 residues. Germline trimming cut 3 bases from V and 3 bases from J; bases unmatched to any gene: 6. Germline-derived CDR1 and CDR2 are SGHNT and YYREEE (reference sequence). The CDR3 spells CASSYPGQSYEQYF. In DNA, the CDR3 is TGTGCCAGCAGCTACCCGGGACAGAGCTACGAGCAGTACTTC. The full variable domain, with the rest looked up from reference TRBV5-4 and TRBJ2-7, is ETGVTQSPTHLIKTRGQQVTLRCSSQSGHNTVSWYQQALGQGPQFIFQYYREEENGRGNFPPRFSGLQFPNYSSELNVNALELDDSALYLCASSYPGQSYEQYFGPGTRLTVT.

This clone was counted once. The rearrangement links TRBV5-1 to TRBJ2-1; TRBD2 agrees at 7 bases. The CDR3 has 15 amino acids. The germline V gene encodes CDR1 SGHRS and CDR2 YFSETQ. Unmatched junction bases numbered 2, after V lost 2 bases and J lost 0 bases. In nucleotides, the CDR3 is TGCGCCAGCAGCTTCGGCGGGGGCTCCTACAATGAGCAGTTCTTC. Translating gives CASSFGGGSYNEQFF. The variable domain in full, with the rest retrieved from reference TRBV5-1 and TRBJ2-1, is KAGVTQTPRYLIKTRGQQVTLSCSPISGHRSVSWYQQTPGQGLQFLFEYFSETQRNKGNFPGRFSGRQFSNSRSEMNVSTLELGDSALYLCASSFGGGSYNEQFFGPGTRLTVL.

The rearrangement uses TRBV9 and TRBJ1-5; D call uncertain. CDR1 SGDLS and CDR2 YYNGEE come from the germline V gene. The CDR3 is made up of 15 amino acids. V lost 0 bases and J lost 5, with 12 bases in between. CDR3 region: CASSVGARLDQPQHF. Written as DNA, the CDR3 is TGTGCCAGCAGCGTAGGGGCCCGGCTCGATCAGCCCCAGCATTTT.

In its sample, this clone was seen once. The rearrangement uses TRBV12-3 or TRBV12-4 and TRBJ2-7; D may be TRBD2 (5 bases). V was shortened by 5 bases and J by 7 bases, with 12 bases between the two germline ends. CDR3 length equals 12 residues. The CDR3 sequence is CASSPRTYEQYF. Written as DNA, the CDR3 is TGTGCCAGCAGTCCCCGGACTTATGAGCAGTACTTC.

The chain recombines TRBV6-5 with TRBJ1-2; 9 bases align to TRBD1. Unmatched junction bases numbered 5, after V lost 1 base and J lost 8 bases. Germline-derived CDR1 and CDR2 are MNHEY and SVGAGI. This CDR3 comprises 14 residues. The CDR3 DNA is TGTGCCAGCAGTTACTTACAGGGGGCTGGAGGCTACACCTTC. Translated: CASSYLQGAGGYTF.

The chain joins TRBV24-1 to TRBJ1-1, with a possible D match to TRBD1 (6 bases). The V end lost 4 bases, the J end lost 0 bases, and 20 bases lay between the germline ends. CDR3 length: 18 residues. The germline V gene encodes CDR1 KGHDR and CDR2 SFDVKD. Here the CDR3 reads CATSEVQGLVWMNTEAFF. The CDR3 DNA is TGTGCCACCAGTGAGGTACAGGGATTGGTATGGATGAACACTGAAGCTTTCTTT.

The chain couples TRBV28 to TRBJ1-2; tentatively, D is TRBD1 (6 bases). The germline gives CDR1 MDHEN, CDR2 SYDVKM. CDR3 length equals 13 residues. The germline V and J ends were trimmed by 8 bases and 8 bases, with 18 bases remaining between them. CDR3 in amino acids: CASASDFRGGYTF. The CDR3 DNA reads TGTGCCAGCGCCAGCGATTTCAGGGGCGGCTACACCTTC.

This chain uses TRBV11-3 with TRBJ2-6; no firm D call. CDR1 is SGHNT and CDR2 is YENEEA in the germline V gene. V was clipped by 5 bases and J by 1 base, with 15 bases between them. There are 17 residues in the CDR3. CDR3 in amino acids: CASSDPRTSSGANVLTF. The CDR3 nucleotides read TGTGCCAGCAGCGATCCTCGAACTTCTTCTGGGGCCAACGTCCTGACTTTC.

In this sample, this clone turned up a few times. The chain couples TRBV9 to TRBJ1-1; D perhaps matches TRBD1 (6 bases). CDR1 and CDR2 from the germline V gene are SGDLS and YYNGEE. V was shortened by 3 bases and J by 1 base, with 10 bases between the two germline ends. CDR3 length: 14 amino acids. CDR3 sequence: CASSARGGNTEAFF. The CDR3 DNA reads TGTGCCAGCAGCGCCCGAGGGGGGAACACTGAAGCTTTCTTT.

This chain's CDR3 is CASSFASGGLDTQYF. The CDR3 bases are TGTGCCAGCTCTTTCGCTAGCGGGGGGCTGGATACGCAGTATTTT. This rearrangement joins TRBV6-5 to TRBJ2-3; TRBD2 matches 11 bases. CDR1 is MNHEY, CDR2 SVGAGI, per germline. V was clipped by 8 bases and J by 6 bases; unmatched bases: 10. The CDR3 spans 15 residues.

The chain links TRBV24-1 to TRBJ2-3; D remains ambiguous. Germline V gene lookup returns CDR1 KGHDR and CDR2 SFDVKD. CDR3 length equals 14 residues. V shed 0 bases and J shed 6 bases, with 9 bases lying between them. The CDR3 sequence is CATSDLPSSDTQYF. Written as DNA, the CDR3 is TGTGCCACCAGTGATTTGCCTAGTAGTGATACGCAGTATTTT.

This clone showed up just once. The CDR3 sequence: CASSPGTGGYGYTF. The CDR3, as DNA: TGTGCCAGCTCCCCCGGGACAGGCGGCTATGGCTACACCTTC. The chain carries TRBV18 and TRBJ1-2; TRBD1 agrees at 8 bases. Germline values: CDR1 KGHSH, CDR2 LQKENI. The CDR3 is 14 residues long. The V and J ends lost 6 bases and 4 bases, in that order; junction bases with no gene match: 7.

This clone appeared a single time. The chain has TRBV29-1 and TRBJ2-4, with TRBD2 identical over 9 bases. V was clipped by 4 bases and J by 6 bases; unmatched bases: 4. Per the germline V gene, CDR1 is SQVTM and CDR2 is ANQGSEA. There are 13 residues in the CDR3. The CDR3 loop is CSVVRGGGNIQYF. In nucleotides, the CDR3 is TGCAGCGTTGTGCGGGGGGGTGGAAACATTCAGTACTTC. Full variable domain (remainder filled in from reference TRBV29-1 and TRBJ2-4): SAVISQKPSRDICQRGTSLTIQCQVDSQVTMMFWYRQQPGQSLTLIATANQGSEATYESGFVIDKFPISRPNLTFSTLTVSNMSPEDSSIYLCSVVRGGGNIQYFGAGTRLSVL.

This clone was detected only once. The V call is TRBV19, the J call TRBJ1-4; no definite D call. Germline V gene sequence: CDR1 LNHDA, CDR2 SQIVND (reference sequence). V shed 4 bases and J shed 6 bases, with 6 bases lying between them. This CDR3 is built from 12 residues. CDR3 loop: CASSNRYEKLFF. CDR3 in DNA: TGTGCCAGTAGTAATAGATATGAAAAACTGTTTTTT.

The V call is TRBV7-6, the J call TRBJ2-2; 8 bases line up with TRBD1. The length of the CDR3 is 13 residues. Germline V lookup: CDR1 SGHVS, CDR2 FNYEAQ. J lost 6 bases, V lost 10 bases, and 7 bases had no gene match. This CDR3 is CATNKDRAGELFF. As DNA, the CDR3 is TGTGCCACCAACAAGGACAGGGCCGGGGAGCTGTTTTTT.

The rearrangement uses TRBV27 and TRBJ1-6, with 9 bases fitting TRBD1. From germline, CDR1 is MNHEY and CDR2 SMNVEV (reference sequence). The CDR3 is 15 amino acids. The V gene end was trimmed by 5 bases and the J gene end by 5 bases; junction bases not matched to a gene: 4. The CDR3 here is CASSLRTGDNSPLHF. CDR3 DNA: TGTGCCAGCAGTCTACGGACAGGGGATAATTCACCCCTCCACTTT.

The chain couples TRBV18 to TRBJ2-7; D is uncertain. V lost 5 bases and J 3 bases, leaving 8 bases between the germline ends. CDR1 is KGHSH, CDR2 LQKENI, per germline. The CDR3 has 12 amino acids. CDR3 sequence (DNA): TGTGCCAGCTCATTACAAGACTACGAGCAGTACTTC. Its protein is CASSLQDYEQYF.

V usage is TRBV21-1 and J usage is TRBJ2-5; the tabulated D call, TRBD1, remains unverified against the DNA. TRBV21-1 is recorded as a pseudogene. The length of the CDR3 is 16 residues. CDR3 nucleotides: TGTGCCAGCAGCAAGAAATGGGGACAGGGAGGTGAGACCCAGTACTTC. Translation: CASSKKWGQGGETQYF.

The J gene is TRBJ1-5, the V gene TRBV11-3, with 10 bases lining up with TRBD1. With 0 bases clipped from V and 6 bases from J, the junction kept 17 bases outside the gene matches. Germline V gives CDR1 SGHNT, CDR2 YENEEA. The CDR3 contains 20 residues. In nucleotides, the CDR3 is TGTGCCAGCAGCTTAGATTGCCGGGACAGGGGTGCACGGGGCAGTCAGCCCCAGCATTTT. Its translation is CASSLDCRDRGARGSQPQHF.